The rows below give T cell receptor beta chains drawn from one sample of a study of cytomegalovirus exposure and HLA in healthy donors. Repertoires were generated with immunoSEQ multiplex PCR, while TCRdb's copy carries only in-frame clones and drops some. Of about 45,000 clones listed, about 78% are singletons. Sequencing was done on a sample of PBMCs. These receptors all come from a woman in her 30s in good health and CMV-seronegative. Both conserved end residues are part of each CDR3. D genes are given only for firm matches. Size tells how often a clone was seen (once, few, many) or the class of an expanded clone, and some rows leave it out.

abundance | j_gene | v_gene | d_gene | CDR3nt | CDR3aa
- | TRBJ2-5 | TRBV6-5 | TRBD1 | TGTGCCAGCAGTTACCTCGGGACAGCACAAGAGACCCAGTACTTC | CASSYLGTAQETQYF
- | TRBJ2-1 | TRBV5-1 | TRBD2 | TGCGCCAGCAGCACAGGACTAGCGGGAAGCTCCTACAATGAGCAGTTCTTC | CASSTGLAGSSYNEQFF
- | TRBJ2-3 | TRBV7-2 | - | TGTGCCAGCAGCTTAGCGGGGGGGCGTCCCAGCACAGATACGCAGTATTTT | CASSLAGGRPSTDTQYF
- | TRBJ1-2 | TRBV30 | - | TGTGCCTGGTTAGTCTCGGGGAACTATGGCTACACCTTC | CAWLVSGNYGYTF
- | TRBJ2-5 | TRBV27 | TRBD2 | TGTGCCAGCAGTCGACTAGCGGGGGGCCAAGAGACCCAGTACTTC | CASSRLAGGQETQYF
- | TRBJ1-5 | TRBV19 | TRBD1 | TGTGCCAGTAGTAACCGGACAGGGGAATATCAGCCCCAGCATTTT | CASSNRTGEYQPQHF
- | TRBJ2-3 | TRBV29-1 | TRBD2 | TGCAGCGCCCTAGCGGGAGGGCCAAACACAGATACGCAGTATTTT | CSALAGGPNTDTQYF
- | TRBJ2-3 | TRBV18 | TRBD2 | TGTGCCAGCTCACCACCGGGACTAGCAGCAGATACGCAGTATTTT | CASSPPGLAADTQYF
medium-sized | TRBJ1-1 | TRBV4-1 | - | TGCGCCAGCAGCCAAGATCCTGCGGGGGTAGCTGAAGCTTTCTTT | CASSQDPAGVAEAFF
- | TRBJ2-7 | TRBV4-1 | - | TGCGCCAGCAGCCACCAGCCTTCAGGGGTCGTCGGCGAGCAGTACTTC | CASSHQPSGVVGEQYF
once | TRBJ2-5 | TRBV7-9 | TRBD2 | TGTGCCAGCAGTTCAGGACTAGCGGGAGTGGGCGAGACCCAGTACTTC | CASSSGLAGVGETQYF
once | TRBJ2-1 | TRBV29-1 | TRBD1 | TGCAGCGTTGAAGAGGACAGGGGCTACAATGAGCAGTTCTTC | CSVEEDRGYNEQFF
few | TRBJ1-4 | TRBV7-2 | TRBD1 | TGTGCCAGCAGCTTATGGGGACAGTTAAATGAAAAACTGTTTTTT | CASSLWGQLNEKLFF
- | TRBJ1-2 | TRBV19 | - | TGTGCCAGTAGTAGAGTCGAGACAGACAACTATGGCTACACCTTC | CASSRVETDNYGYTF
- | TRBJ1-5 | TRBV30 | - | TGTGCCTGGAGTGTACAGCAAGCTCAGCCCCAGCATTTT | CAWSVQQAQPQHF
once | TRBJ1-1 | TRBV30 | - | TGTGCCTGGAGTCCGGGACAGAACACTGAAGCTTTCTTT | CAWSPGQNTEAFF
- | TRBJ2-6 | TRBV5-4 | - | TGTGCCAGCAGCCCGGGACATAGCTCTGGGGCCAACGTCCTGACTTTC | CASSPGHSSGANVLTF
- | TRBJ2-7 | TRBV7-9 | TRBD2 | TGTGCCAGCAGTCCAAGCGGGACCCCGTACGAGCAGTACTTC | CASSPSGTPYEQYF
few | TRBJ2-7 | TRBV6-5 | TRBD2 | TGTGCCAGCAGTTACTCGTCGGGAGGGTCCTACGAGCAGTACTTC | CASSYSSGGSYEQYF
few | TRBJ1-5 | TRBV19 | - | TGTGCCAGTAAGGAGAGCAATCAGCCCCAGCATTTT | CASKESNQPQHF
- | TRBJ1-6 | TRBV25-1 | - | TGTGCCAGCAGTGACATCGGGGATTCACCCCTCCACTTT | CASSDIGDSPLHF
- | TRBJ1-1 | TRBV29-1 | TRBD1 | TGCAGCGTTGTGGAGGGGGCGTTAGACACTGAAGCTTTCTTT | CSVVEGALDTEAFF
- | TRBJ2-1 | TRBV5-4 | - | TGTGCCAGCAGCTTTGAGCGGATACAGTTCTTC | CASSFERIQFF
- | TRBJ2-1 | TRBV11-3 | - | TGTGCCAGCAGCCACGCCCAGGGGAGAGGGAACAATGAGCAGTTCTTC | CASSHAQGRGNNEQFF
- | TRBJ2-5 | TRBV4-1 | TRBD2 | TGTGCCAGCAGCCAAGGAGCGGGGGGCTCCCAAGAGACCCAGTACTTC | CASSQGAGGSQETQYF
- | TRBJ2-7 | TRBV5-6 | - | TGTGCCAGCAGCGGAGGGTCCCACGAGCAGTACTTC | CASSGGSHEQYF
- | TRBJ1-4 | TRBV15 | TRBD1 | TGTGCCACCAGCAGGGAAGGACAGGGGAGTGAAAAACTGTTTTTT | CATSREGQGSEKLFF
- | TRBJ1-1 | TRBV27 | - | TGTGCCAGCAGTTTAAGGGTGGGGGGGGAAGCTTTCTTT | CASSLRVGGEAFF
once | TRBJ2-2 | TRBV14 | - | TGTGCCAGCAGCCGCACCAGAAACACCGGGGAGCTGTTTTTT | CASSRTRNTGELFF
few | TRBJ2-7 | TRBV11-2 | - | TGTGCCAGCAGCTTATCTGCTAGCGCGAGCTACGAGCAGTACTTC | CASSLSASASYEQYF
- | TRBJ1-1 | TRBV5-6 | TRBD1 | TGTGCCAGCAGGCGGGACAGGGGCCTGAACACTGAAGCTTTCTTT | CASRRDRGLNTEAFF
- | TRBJ2-5 | TRBV6-1 | - | TGTGCCAGCAGTCCCCGGGAGACCCAGTACTTC | CASSPRETQYF
- | TRBJ2-3 | TRBV5-1 | TRBD1 | TGCGCCAGCAGCTTGGGTGGGACAGGGCCCCCTTCGCAGTATTTT | CASSLGGTGPPSQYF
- | TRBJ1-1 | TRBV30 | - | TGTGCCTGGAGCCCCATGAACACTGAAGCTTTCTTT | CAWSPMNTEAFF
many | TRBJ2-7 | TRBV5-1 | - | TGCGCCAGCAGCCAGGACAACTCCTACGAGCAGTACTTC | CASSQDNSYEQYF
- | TRBJ1-3 | TRBV5-1 | - | TGCGCCAGCAGCGTACAGGGCGGTGGAAACACCATATATTTT | CASSVQGGGNTIYF
- | TRBJ2-5 | TRBV30 | TRBD2 | TGTGCCTGGAGAATGGGGGGGATCCAAGAGACCCAGTACTTC | CAWRMGGIQETQYF
- | TRBJ2-3 | TRBV29-1 | TRBD2 | TGCAGTCCTGGTGGCGGGGGGGCGCAGTATTTT | CSPGGGGAQYF
- | TRBJ1-2 | TRBV28 | - | TGTGCCAGCAGTTTTCTGGTGGTGTTCCGCACAGACCCAACTAACTATGGCTACACCTTC | CASSFLVVFRTDPTNYGYTF
- | TRBJ1-1 | TRBV7-2 | - | TGTGCCAGCACCCAGAGTACGGACAGTGAAGCTTTCTTT | CASTQSTDSEAFF
- | TRBJ2-2 | TRBV6-6 | - | TGTGCCAGCAGCATAGGACAGACCGGCGGGGAGCTGTTTTTT | CASSIGQTGGELFF
- | TRBJ2-3 | TRBV29-1 | - | TGCAGCGTTGGACTGCTCACAGATACGCAGTATTTT | CSVGLLTDTQYF
- | TRBJ1-1 | TRBV18 | TRBD1 | TGTGCCAGCTCAAGGACAGGGGGAAAGCTTGGCACTGAAGCTTTCTTT | CASSRTGGKLGTEAFF
- | TRBJ1-2 | TRBV6-1 | - | TGTGCCAGCAGTGAAAGGGGAATATCAGGCTACACCTTC | CASSERGISGYTF
- | TRBJ2-7 | TRBV6-5 | - | TGTGCCAGCAGCTATACGGGACTCGTTAGGGCCGAGCAGTACTTC | CASSYTGLVRAEQYF
- | TRBJ1-2 | TRBV6-5 | - | TGTGCCAGCAGGATAGACAAGTTCTATGGCTACACCTTC | CASRIDKFYGYTF
- | TRBJ2-5 | TRBV5-1 | TRBD1 | TGCGCCAGCAGATACCGGGACAGGGGTCGCGAGACCCAGTACTTC | CASRYRDRGRETQYF
once | TRBJ1-2 | TRBV30 | TRBD1 | TGTGCCTGGAGTAGCACAGGGGACTATGGCTACACCTTC | CAWSSTGDYGYTF
- | TRBJ1-1 | TRBV4-1 | - | TGCGCCAGCAGCCAAGATTGGGGCATGTGGATCGTTTCAGCTTTCTTT | CASSQDWGMWIVSAFF
many | TRBJ2-3 | TRBV2 | TRBD2 | TGTGCCAGCAGCCAGACTAGCGGGAGGAGCACAGATACGCAGTATTTT | CASSQTSGRSTDTQYF
- | TRBJ2-1 | TRBV7-9 | TRBD2 | TGTGCCAGCAGCTTAGGGGCGGGGGTATATGAGCAGTTCTTC | CASSLGAGVYEQFF
- | TRBJ2-7 | TRBV6-1 | TRBD1 | TGTGCCAGCAGGACTACGGACAGGGGCTACGAGCAGTACTTC | CASRTTDRGYEQYF
- | TRBJ2-7 | TRBV27 | - | TGTGCCAGCAGTTTTACCGGGGAGCTCTACGAGCAGTACTTC | CASSFTGELYEQYF